What follows is one T cell receptor beta chain and its context. Germline V lookup: CDR1 SGHRS, CDR2 YFSETQ. This CDR3 is built from 14 residues. This specimen belongs to a study of blood T cells in healthy people across ages. Primers used in a second PCR of about 6 to 11 cycles were a sample-barcoded 5' primer and a J-beta primer mix. TCRdb used MiXCR to reprocess the 5' RACE reads, holding one entry per CDR3 protein. Here the sample spans 650,000 to 800,000 distinct CDR3 sequences, more than 45% being singletons. The source material was blood. The sequence came from a woman at least 80 years old in good health. The chain links TRBV5-1 to TRBJ2-5; D is possibly TRBD1 or TRBD2 (5 bases each). TRBJ2-7 explains the end of the DNA better; the J call may be wrong. The CDR3 DNA reads as TGCGCCAGCAGCTTGGCCGGGGACCCCTACGAGCAGTACTTC. Residues: CASSLAGDPYEQYF.